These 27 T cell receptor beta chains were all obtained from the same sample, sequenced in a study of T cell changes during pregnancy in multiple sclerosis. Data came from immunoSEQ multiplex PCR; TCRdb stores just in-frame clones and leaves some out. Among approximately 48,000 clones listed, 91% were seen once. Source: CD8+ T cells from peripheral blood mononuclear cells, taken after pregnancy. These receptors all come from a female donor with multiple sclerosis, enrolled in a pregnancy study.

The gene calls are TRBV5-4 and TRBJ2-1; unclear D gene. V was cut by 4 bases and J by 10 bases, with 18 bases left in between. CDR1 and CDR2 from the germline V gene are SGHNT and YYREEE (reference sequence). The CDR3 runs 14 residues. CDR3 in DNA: TGTGCCAGCAGCAATGCGGCCCTGGATCGGGAGCAGTTCTTC. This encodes CASSNAALDREQFF.

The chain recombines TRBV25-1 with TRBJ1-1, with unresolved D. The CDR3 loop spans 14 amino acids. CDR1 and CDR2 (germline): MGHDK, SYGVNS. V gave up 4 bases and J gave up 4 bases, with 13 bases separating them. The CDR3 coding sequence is TGTGCCAGCAGTGTTGACTTAAGCGGCACTGAAGCTTTCTTT. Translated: CASSVDLSGTEAFF. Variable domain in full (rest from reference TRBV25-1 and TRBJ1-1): EADIYQTPRYLVIGTGKKITLECSQTMGHDKMYWYQQDPGMELHLIHYSYGVNSTEKGDLSSESTVSRIRTEHFPLTLESARPSHTSQYLCASSVDLSGTEAFFGQGTRLTVV.

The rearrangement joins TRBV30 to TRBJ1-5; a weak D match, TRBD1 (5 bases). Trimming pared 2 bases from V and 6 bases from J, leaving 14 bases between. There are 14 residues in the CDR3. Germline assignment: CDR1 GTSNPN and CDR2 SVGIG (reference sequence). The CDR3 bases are TGTGCCTGGAGTAGTTCCAGGGCCAGTCAGCCCCAGCATTTT. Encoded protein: CAWSSSRASQPQHF.

CDR3 in amino acids: CASSDGTSGNEQFF. The CDR3 nucleotides are TGTGCCAGCAGCGACGGGACTAGCGGGAATGAGCAGTTCTTC. The rearrangement joins TRBV5-6 to TRBJ2-1; 12 bases are a match to TRBD2. The CDR3 length is 14 residues. The ends lost 4 bases at V and 7 bases at J; junction bases unmatched: 3. CDR1 and CDR2 (germline): SGHDT, YYEEEE. The whole variable domain, remainder taken from reference TRBV5-6 and TRBJ2-1, is DAGVTQSPTHLIKTRGQQVTLRCSPKSGHDTVSWYQQALGQGPQFIFQYYEEEERQRGNFPDRFSGHQFPNYSSELNVNALLLGDSALYLCASSDGTSGNEQFFGPGTRLTVL.

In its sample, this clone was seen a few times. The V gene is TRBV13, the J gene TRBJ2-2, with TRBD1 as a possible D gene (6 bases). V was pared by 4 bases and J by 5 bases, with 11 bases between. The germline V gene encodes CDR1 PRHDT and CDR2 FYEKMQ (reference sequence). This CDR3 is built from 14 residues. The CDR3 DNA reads TGTGCCAGCAGCTCATGGGGGCGAACCGGGGAGCTGTTTTTT. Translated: CASSSWGRTGELFF.

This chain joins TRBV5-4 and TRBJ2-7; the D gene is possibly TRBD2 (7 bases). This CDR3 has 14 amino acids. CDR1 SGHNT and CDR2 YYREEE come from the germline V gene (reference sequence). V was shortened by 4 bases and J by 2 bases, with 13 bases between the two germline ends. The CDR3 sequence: CASSRAGAPYEQYF. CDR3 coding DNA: TGTGCCAGCAGCCGGGCGGGGGCCCCCTACGAGCAGTACTTC.

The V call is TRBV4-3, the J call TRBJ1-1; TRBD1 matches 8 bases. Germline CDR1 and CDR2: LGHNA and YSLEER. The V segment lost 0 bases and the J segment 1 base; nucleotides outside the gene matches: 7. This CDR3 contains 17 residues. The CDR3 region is CASSQDYIQGANTEAFF. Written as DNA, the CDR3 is TGCGCCAGCAGCCAAGATTATATTCAGGGGGCGAACACTGAAGCTTTCTTT.

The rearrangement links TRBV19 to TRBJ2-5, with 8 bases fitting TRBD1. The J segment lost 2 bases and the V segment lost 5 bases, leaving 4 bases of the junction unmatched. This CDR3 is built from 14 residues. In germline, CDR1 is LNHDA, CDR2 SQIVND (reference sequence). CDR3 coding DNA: TGTGCCAGTAGTCACAGGGGGTTGCAAGAGACCCAGTACTTC. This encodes CASSHRGLQETQYF. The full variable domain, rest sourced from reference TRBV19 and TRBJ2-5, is DGGITQSPKYLFRKEGQNVTLSCEQNLNHDAMYWYRQDPGQGLRLIYYSQIVNDFQKGDIAEGYSVSREKKESFPLTVTSAQKNPTAFYLCASSHRGLQETQYFGPGTRLLVL.

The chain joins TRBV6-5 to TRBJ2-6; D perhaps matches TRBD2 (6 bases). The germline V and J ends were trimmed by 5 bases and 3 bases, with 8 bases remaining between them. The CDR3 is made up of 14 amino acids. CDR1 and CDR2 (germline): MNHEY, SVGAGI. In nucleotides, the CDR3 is TGTGCCAGCAGTCGGGAGCGTGGGGCCAACGTCCTGACTTTC. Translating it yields CASSRERGANVLTF.

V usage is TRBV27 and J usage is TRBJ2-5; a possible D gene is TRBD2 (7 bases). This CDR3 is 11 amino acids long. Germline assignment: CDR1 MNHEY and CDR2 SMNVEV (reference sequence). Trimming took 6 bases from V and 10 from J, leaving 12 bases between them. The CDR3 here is CASRQGGSQYF. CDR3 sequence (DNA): TGTGCCAGCAGACAGGGAGGGAGCCAGTACTTC.

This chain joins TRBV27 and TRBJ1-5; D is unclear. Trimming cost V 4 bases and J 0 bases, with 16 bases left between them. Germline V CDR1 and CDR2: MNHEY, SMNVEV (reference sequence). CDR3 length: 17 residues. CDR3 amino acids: CASSSVDFYYSNQPQHF. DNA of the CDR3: TGTGCCAGCAGTTCTGTGGACTTCTACTATAGCAATCAGCCCCAGCATTTT.

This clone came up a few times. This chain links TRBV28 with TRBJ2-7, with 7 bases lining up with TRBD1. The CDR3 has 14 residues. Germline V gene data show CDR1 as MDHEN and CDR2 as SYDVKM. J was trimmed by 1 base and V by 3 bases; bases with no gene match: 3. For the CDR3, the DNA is TGTGCCAGCAGTTTTAGGGGACAGTCCTACGAGCAGTACTTC. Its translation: CASSFRGQSYEQYF.

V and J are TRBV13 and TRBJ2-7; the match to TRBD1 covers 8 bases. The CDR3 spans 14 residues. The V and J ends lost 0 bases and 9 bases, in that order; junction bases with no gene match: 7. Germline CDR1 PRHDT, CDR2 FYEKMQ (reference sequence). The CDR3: CASSLGTGGFRQYF. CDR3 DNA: TGTGCCAGCAGCTTAGGAACAGGGGGTTTTAGGCAGTACTTC.

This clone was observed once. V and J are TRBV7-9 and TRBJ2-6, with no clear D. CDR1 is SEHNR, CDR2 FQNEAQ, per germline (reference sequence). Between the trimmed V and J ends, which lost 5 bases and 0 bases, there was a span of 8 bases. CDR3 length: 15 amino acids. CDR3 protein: CASSGADSGANVLTF. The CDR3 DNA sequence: TGTGCCAGCAGCGGTGCAGACTCTGGGGCCAACGTCCTGACTTTC.

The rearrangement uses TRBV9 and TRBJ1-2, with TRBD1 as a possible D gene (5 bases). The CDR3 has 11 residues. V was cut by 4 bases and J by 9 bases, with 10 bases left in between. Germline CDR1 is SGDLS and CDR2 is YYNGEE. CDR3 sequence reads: CASSTGLSYTF. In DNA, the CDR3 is TGTGCCAGCAGCACAGGTCTTAGCTACACCTTC.

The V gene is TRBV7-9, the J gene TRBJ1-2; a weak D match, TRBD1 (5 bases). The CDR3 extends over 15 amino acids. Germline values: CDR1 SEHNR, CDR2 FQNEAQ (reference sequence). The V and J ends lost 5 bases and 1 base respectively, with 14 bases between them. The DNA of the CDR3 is TGTGCCAGCAGCCTGAATTATCAGGGTAACTATGGCTACACCTTC. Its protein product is CASSLNYQGNYGYTF.

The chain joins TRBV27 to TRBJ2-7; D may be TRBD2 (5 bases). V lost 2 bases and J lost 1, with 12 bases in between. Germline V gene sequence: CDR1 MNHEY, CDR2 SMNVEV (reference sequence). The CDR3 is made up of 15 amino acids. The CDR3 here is CASSLTGRISYEQYF. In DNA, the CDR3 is TGTGCCAGCAGTTTAACGGGAAGGATTTCCTACGAGCAGTACTTC.

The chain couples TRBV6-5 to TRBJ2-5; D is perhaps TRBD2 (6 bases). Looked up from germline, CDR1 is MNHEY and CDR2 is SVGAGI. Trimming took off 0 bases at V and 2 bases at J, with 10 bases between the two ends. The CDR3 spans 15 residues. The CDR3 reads CASSYSLGGQETQYF. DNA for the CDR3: TGTGCCAGCAGTTACTCGCTTGGGGGGCAAGAGACCCAGTACTTC.

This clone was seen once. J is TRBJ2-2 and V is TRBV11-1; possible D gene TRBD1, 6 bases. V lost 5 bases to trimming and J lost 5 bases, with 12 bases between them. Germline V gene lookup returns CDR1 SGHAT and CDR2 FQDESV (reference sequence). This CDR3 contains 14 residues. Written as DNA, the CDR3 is TGTGCCAGCAGCCCATGGGGGCGAACCGGGGAGCTGTTTTTT. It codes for CASSPWGRTGELFF.

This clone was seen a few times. As DNA, the CDR3 is TGTGCTAGTGGGGAGCCGAACACTGAAGCTTTCTTT. The encoded protein is CASGEPNTEAFF. This sequence joins TRBV12-5 and TRBJ1-1; D is uncertain. V lost 6 bases, J lost 1 base, and 6 bases lay in between. Per germline, CDR1 LGHNT and CDR2 FRNRAP. This CDR3 region has 12 residues.

CDR3 coding DNA: TGTGCCTGGAGTGTTACGAGCACCATATATTTT. It translates to CAWSVTSTIYF. The chain is built from TRBV30 and TRBJ1-3; D remains ambiguous. Germline values: CDR1 GTSNPN, CDR2 SVGIG (reference sequence). Trimming left V 0 bases short and J 9 bases short, with 6 bases between. This CDR3 region has 11 residues.

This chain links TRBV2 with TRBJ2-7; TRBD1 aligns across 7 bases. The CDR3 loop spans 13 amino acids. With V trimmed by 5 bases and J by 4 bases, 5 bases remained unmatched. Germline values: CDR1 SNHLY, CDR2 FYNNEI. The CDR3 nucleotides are TGTGCCAGCAGTCCGGGACAGAGTTACGAGCAGTACTTC. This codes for CASSPGQSYEQYF.

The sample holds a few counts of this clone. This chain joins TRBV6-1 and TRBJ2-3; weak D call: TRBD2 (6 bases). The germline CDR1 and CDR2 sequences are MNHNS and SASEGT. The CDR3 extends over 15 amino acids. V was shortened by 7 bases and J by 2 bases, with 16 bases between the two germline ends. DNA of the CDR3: TGTGCCAGCACAGCGGGTAGCGGAGACACAGATACGCAGTATTTT. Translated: CASTAGSGDTDTQYF.

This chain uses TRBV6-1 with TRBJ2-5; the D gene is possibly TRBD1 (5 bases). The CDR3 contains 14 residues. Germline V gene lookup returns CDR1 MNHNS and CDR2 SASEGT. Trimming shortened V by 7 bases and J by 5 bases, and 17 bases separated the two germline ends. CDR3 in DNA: TGTGCCAGCATCAGGGCCGCAGGATGGGAGACCCAGTACTTC. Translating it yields CASIRAAGWETQYF.

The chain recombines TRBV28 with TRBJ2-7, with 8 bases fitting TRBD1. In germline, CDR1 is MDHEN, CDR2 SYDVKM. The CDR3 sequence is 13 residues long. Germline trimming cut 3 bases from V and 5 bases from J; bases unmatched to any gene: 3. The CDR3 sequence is CASSFDRGNEQYF. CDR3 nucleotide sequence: TGTGCCAGCAGTTTCGACAGGGGTAACGAGCAGTACTTC.

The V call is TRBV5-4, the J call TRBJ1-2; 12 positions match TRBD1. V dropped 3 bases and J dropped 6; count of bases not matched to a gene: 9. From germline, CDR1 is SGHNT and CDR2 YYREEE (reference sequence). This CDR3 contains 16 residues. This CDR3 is CASSWSGTGGGNGYTF. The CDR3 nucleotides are TGTGCCAGCAGCTGGTCCGGGACAGGGGGCGGAAATGGCTACACCTTC.

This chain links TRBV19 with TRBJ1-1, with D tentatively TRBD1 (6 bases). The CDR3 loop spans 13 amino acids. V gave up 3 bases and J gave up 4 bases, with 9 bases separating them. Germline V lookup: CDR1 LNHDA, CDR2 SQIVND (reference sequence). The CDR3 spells CASSIGQTTEAFF. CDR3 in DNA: TGTGCCAGTAGTATTGGACAGACCACTGAAGCTTTCTTT.